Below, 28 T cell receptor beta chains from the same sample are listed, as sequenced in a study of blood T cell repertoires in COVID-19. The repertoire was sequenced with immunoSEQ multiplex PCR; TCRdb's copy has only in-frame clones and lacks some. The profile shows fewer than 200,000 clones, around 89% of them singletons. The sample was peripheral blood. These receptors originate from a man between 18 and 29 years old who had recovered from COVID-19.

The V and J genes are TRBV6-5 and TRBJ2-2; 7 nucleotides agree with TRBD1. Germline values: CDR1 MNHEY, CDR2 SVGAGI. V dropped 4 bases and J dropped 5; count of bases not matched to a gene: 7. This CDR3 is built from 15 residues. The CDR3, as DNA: TGTGCCAGCAGTTCGACAGGGTGGCATACCGGGGAGCTGTTTTTT. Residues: CASSSTGWHTGELFF.

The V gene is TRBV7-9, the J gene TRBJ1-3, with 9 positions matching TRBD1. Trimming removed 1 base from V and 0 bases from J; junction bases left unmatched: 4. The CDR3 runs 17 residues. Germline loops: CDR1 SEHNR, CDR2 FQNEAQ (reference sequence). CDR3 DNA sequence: TGTGCCAGCAGCTTAGATACAGGGGGCCACTCTGGAAACACCATATATTTT. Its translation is CASSLDTGGHSGNTIYF.

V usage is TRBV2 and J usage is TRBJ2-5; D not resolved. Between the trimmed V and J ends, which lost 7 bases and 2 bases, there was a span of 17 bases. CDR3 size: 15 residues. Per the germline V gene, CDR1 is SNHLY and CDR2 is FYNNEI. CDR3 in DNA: TGTGCCAGCATCCCCTCCGAGGTCGCACAAGAGACCCAGTACTTC. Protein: CASIPSEVAQETQYF.

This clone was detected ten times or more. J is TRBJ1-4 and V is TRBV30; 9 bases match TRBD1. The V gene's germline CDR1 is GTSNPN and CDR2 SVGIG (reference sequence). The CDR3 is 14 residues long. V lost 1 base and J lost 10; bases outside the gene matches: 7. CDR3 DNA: TGTGCCTGGAGTGATGGACAGGGGCGGAGAAAACTGTTTTTT. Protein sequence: CAWSDGQGRRKLFF.

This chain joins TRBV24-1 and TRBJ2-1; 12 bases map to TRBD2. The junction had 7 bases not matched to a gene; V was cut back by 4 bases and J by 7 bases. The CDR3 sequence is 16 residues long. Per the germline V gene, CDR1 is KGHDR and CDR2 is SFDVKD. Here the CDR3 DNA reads TGTGCCACCAGTGAGGGCTCCCTAGCGGGAGGGAATGAGCAGTTCTTC. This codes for CATSEGSLAGGNEQFF.

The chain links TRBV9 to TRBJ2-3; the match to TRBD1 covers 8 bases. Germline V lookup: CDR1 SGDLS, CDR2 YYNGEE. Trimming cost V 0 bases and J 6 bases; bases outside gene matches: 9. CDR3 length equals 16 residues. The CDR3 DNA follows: TGTGCCAGCAGCGTAGAGCCAGGGGGCGAGTGGGATACGCAGTATTTT. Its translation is CASSVEPGGEWDTQYF.

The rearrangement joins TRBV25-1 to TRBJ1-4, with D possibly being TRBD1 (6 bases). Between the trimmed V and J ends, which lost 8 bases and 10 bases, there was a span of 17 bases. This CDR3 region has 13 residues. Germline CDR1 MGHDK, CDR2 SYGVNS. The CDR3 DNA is TGTGCCAGCGGCTGGGGGCGGGAGGGAAAACTGTTTTTT. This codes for CASGWGREGKLFF.

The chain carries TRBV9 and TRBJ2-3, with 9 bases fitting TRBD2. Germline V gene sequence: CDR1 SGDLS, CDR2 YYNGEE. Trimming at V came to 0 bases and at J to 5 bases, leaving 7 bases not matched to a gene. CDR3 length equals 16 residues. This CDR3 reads CASSVAAGGPGDTQYF. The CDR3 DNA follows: TGTGCCAGCAGCGTAGCGGCGGGAGGGCCAGGAGATACGCAGTATTTT.

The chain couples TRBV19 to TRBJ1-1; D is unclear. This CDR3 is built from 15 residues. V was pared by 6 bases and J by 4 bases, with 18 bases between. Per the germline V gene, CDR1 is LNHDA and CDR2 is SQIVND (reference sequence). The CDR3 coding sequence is TGTGCCAGTAGCTTATCGTGGGCCAAGACCACTGAAGCTTTCTTT. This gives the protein CASSLSWAKTTEAFF.

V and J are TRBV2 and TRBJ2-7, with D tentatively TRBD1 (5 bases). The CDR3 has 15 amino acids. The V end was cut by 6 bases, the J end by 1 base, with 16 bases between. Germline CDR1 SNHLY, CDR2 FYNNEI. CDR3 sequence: CASSPGHNPSYEQYF. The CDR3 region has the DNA TGTGCCAGCAGCCCCGGACACAACCCTTCCTACGAGCAGTACTTC.

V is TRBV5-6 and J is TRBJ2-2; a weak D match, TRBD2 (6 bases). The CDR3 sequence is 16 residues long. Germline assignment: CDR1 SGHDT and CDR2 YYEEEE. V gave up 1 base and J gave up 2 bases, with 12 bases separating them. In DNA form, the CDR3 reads TGTGCCAGCAGCTTGCTAGGCGGACTAAACACCGGGGAGCTGTTTTTT. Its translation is CASSLLGGLNTGELFF.

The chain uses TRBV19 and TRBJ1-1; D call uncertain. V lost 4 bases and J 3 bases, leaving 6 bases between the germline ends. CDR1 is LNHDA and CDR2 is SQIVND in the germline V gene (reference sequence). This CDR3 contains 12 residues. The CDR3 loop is CASSNRDTEAFF. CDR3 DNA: TGTGCCAGTAGTAACCGGGACACTGAAGCTTTCTTT.

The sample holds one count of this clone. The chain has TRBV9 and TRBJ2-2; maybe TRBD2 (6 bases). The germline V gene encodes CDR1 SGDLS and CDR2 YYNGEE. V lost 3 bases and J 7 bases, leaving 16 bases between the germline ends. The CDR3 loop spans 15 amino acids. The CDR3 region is CASSESTGVGGELFF. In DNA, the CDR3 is TGTGCCAGCAGCGAGTCTACGGGAGTCGGCGGGGAGCTGTTTTTT.

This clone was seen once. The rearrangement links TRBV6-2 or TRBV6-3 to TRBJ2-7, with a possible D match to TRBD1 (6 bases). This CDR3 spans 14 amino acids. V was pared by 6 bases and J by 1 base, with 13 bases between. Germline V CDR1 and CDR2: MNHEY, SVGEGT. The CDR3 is CASSLTGISYEQYF. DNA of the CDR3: TGTGCCAGCAGCCTTACAGGGATTTCCTACGAGCAGTACTTC.

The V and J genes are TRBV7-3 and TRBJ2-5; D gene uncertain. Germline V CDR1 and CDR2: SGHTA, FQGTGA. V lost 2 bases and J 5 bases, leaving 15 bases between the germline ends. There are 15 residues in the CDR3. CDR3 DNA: TGTGCCAGCAGCTTAGGTCAGGCTATGTCTGAGACCCAGTACTTC. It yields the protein CASSLGQAMSETQYF.

CDR3 DNA sequence: TGTGCCAGCAGCCCCGACAGGGTCAATTCACCCCTCCACTTT. Its translation is CASSPDRVNSPLHF. The chain is built from TRBV28 and TRBJ1-6; 7 nucleotides line up with TRBD1. Looked up from germline, CDR1 is MDHEN and CDR2 is SYDVKM. V dropped 6 bases and J dropped 7; count of bases not matched to a gene: 6. The CDR3 runs to 14 residues. The full variable domain, rest sourced from reference TRBV28 and TRBJ1-6, is DVKVTQSSRYLVKRTGEKVFLECVQDMDHENMFWYRQDPGLGLRLIYFSYDVKMKEKGDIPEGYSVSREKKERFSLILESASTNQTSMYLCASSPDRVNSPLHFGNGTRLTVT.

DNA of the CDR3: TGTGCCAGCAGCCTTGACCGGGACAATGAGCAGTTCTTC. This encodes CASSLDRDNEQFF. The chain links TRBV7-8 to TRBJ2-1; D remains ambiguous. The CDR3 extends over 13 amino acids. Trimming shortened V by 5 bases and J by 5 bases, and 10 bases separated the two germline ends. CDR1 is SGHVS, CDR2 FQNEAQ, per germline.

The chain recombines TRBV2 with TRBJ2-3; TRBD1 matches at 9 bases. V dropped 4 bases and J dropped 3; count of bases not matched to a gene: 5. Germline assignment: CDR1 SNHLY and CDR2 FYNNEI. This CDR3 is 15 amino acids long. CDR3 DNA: TGTGCCAGCAGTGTTGAACAGGGGGCGACAGATACGCAGTATTTT. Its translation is CASSVEQGATDTQYF.

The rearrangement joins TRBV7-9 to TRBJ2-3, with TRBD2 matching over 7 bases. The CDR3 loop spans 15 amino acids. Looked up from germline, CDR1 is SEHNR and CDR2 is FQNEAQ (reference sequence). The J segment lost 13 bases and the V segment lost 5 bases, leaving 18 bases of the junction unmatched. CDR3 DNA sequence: TGTGCCAGCAGCCACGGAGGGCTAGCGGCCTTGCGAGAGTATTTT. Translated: CASSHGGLAALREYF.

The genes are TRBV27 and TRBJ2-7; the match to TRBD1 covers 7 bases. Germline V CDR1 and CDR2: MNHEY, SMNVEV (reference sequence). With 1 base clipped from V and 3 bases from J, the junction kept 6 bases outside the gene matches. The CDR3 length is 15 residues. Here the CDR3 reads CASSLLTGTDYEQYF. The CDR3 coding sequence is TGTGCCAGCAGTTTATTAACGGGGACAGACTACGAGCAGTACTTC.

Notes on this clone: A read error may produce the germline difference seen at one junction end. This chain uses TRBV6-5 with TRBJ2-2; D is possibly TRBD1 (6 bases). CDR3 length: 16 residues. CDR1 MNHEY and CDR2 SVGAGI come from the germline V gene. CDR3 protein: CASSHSAQGVTGELFF. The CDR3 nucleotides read TGTGCCAGCAGTCACTCCGCACAGGGAGTGACCGGGGAGCTGTTTTTT.

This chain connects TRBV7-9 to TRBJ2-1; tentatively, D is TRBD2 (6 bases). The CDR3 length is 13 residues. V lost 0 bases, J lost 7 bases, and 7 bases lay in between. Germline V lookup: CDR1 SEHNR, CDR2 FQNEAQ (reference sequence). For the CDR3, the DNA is TGTGCCAGCAGCTTAGCAGGGAGGAATGAGCAGTTCTTC. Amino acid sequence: CASSLAGRNEQFF.

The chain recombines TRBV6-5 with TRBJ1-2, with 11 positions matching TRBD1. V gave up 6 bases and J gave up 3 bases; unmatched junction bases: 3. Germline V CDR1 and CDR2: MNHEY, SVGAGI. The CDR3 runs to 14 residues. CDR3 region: CASSRTGGDYGYTF. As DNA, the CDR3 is TGTGCCAGCAGCCGGACAGGGGGCGACTATGGCTACACCTTC.

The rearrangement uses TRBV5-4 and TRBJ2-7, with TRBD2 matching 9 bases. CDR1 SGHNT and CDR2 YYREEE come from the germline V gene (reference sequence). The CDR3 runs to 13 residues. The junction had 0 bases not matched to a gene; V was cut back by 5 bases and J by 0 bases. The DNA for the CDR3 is TGTGCCAGCAGTAGCGGGAGCTCCTACGAGCAGTACTTC. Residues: CASSSGSSYEQYF.

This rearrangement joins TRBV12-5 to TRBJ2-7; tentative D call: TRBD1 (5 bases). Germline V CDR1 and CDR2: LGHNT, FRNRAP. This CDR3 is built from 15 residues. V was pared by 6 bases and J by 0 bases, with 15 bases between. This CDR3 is CASGPRQRHSYEQYF. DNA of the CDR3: TGTGCTAGTGGCCCTCGACAGAGACACTCCTACGAGCAGTACTTC.

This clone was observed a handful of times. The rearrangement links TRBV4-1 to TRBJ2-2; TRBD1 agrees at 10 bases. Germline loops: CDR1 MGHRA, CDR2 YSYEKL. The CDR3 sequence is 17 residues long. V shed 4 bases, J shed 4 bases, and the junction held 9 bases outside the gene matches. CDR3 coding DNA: TGCGCCAGCAGCCCAGGGGGGCGGACAGGGGGCACCGGGGAGCTGTTTTTT. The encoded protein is CASSPGGRTGGTGELFF.

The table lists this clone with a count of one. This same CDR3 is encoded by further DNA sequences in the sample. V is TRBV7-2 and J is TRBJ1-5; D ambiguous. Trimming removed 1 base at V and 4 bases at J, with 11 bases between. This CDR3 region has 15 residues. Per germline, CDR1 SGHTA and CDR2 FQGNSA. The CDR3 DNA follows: TGTGCCAGCAGCTTAGACGGGCGCGGGAATCAGCCCCAGCATTTT. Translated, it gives CASSLDGRGNQPQHF.

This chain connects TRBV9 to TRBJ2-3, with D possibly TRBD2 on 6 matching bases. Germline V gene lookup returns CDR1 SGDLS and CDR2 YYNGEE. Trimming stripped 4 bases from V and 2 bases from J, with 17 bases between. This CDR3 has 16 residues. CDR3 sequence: CASSIGTFTPTDTQYF. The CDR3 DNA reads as TGTGCCAGCAGCATCGGGACTTTTACCCCCACAGATACGCAGTATTTT. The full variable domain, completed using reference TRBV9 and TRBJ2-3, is DSGVTQTPKHLITATGQRVTLRCSPRSGDLSVYWYQQSLDQGLQFLIQYYNGEERAKGNILERFSAQQFPDLHSELNLSSLELGDSALYFCASSIGTFTPTDTQYFGPGTRLTVL.